The rows below give T cell receptor beta chains drawn from one sample of a study of immune cell composition in non-small cell lung cancer. The protocol was immunoSEQ multiplex PCR, while the TCRdb copy is restricted to in-frame clones and leaves out a portion. Of 2,500 or so clones listed, 82% were seen once; the top ten hold 35% to 40%. Sequencing used lung tumor tissue. Receptors were obtained from a human donor with non-small cell lung cancer. Both conserved end residues are part of each CDR3. The order of the fields is D gene, J gene, clone size, V gene, CDR3 DNA, CDR3 protein. A D gene is named only where the DNA matches it firmly. Clone size is not always given. Where it is, it says once, few, many or a class for expanded clones.

D: -; J: TRBJ2-5; size: -; V: TRBV2; DNA: TGTGCCAGCAGTGATCCGGGGGGCGCGGAGACCCAGTACTTC; CDR3: CASSDPGGAETQYF
D: -; J: TRBJ1-5; size: once; V: TRBV5-1; DNA: TGCGCCAGCAGCTTGGGTCAGGGCCATGAGCCCCAGCATTTT; CDR3: CASSLGQGHEPQHF
D: TRBD1; J: TRBJ2-1; size: -; V: TRBV7-9; DNA: TGTGCCAGCAGCTTCGGGCAGGGGGCCTACAATGAGCAGTTCTTC; CDR3: CASSFGQGAYNEQFF
D: TRBD1; J: TRBJ1-2; size: once; V: TRBV4-1; DNA: TGCGCCAGCAGCGGACAGGGGTACGGCTACACCTTC; CDR3: CASSGQGYGYTF
D: -; J: TRBJ2-2; size: -; V: TRBV18; DNA: TGTGCCAGCTCACCGCAGGCTGCCGGGGAGCTGTTTTTT; CDR3: CASSPQAAGELFF
D: -; J: TRBJ1-1; size: -; V: TRBV6-1; DNA: TGTGCCAGCCAAGCAGGTATGAACACTGAAGCTTTCTTT; CDR3: CASQAGMNTEAFF
D: -; J: TRBJ2-1; size: few; V: TRBV7-3; DNA: TGTGCCAGCAGCGCTAGACAGAGTACCTACAATGAGCAGTTCTTC; CDR3: CASSARQSTYNEQFF
D: -; J: TRBJ2-3; size: -; V: TRBV19; DNA: TGTGCCAGTAGTATGAGGGATACCGCAGATACGCAGTATTTT; CDR3: CASSMRDTADTQYF
D: -; J: TRBJ1-1; size: -; V: TRBV14; DNA: TGTGCCAGCAGCGAAGCCAGGCAAGATCTATTCCACACTGAAGCTTTCTTT; CDR3: CASSEARQDLFHTEAFF
D: TRBD2; J: TRBJ2-1; size: -; V: TRBV19; DNA: TGTGCCAGTAGTATATTGACTAGCCCAAACAATGAGCAGTTCTTC; CDR3: CASSILTSPNNEQFF
D: TRBD2; J: TRBJ2-5; size: -; V: TRBV23-1; DNA: TGCGCCAGCAGTCACCTTTTAGCGGGGCAAGAGACCCAGTACTTC; CDR3: CASSHLLAGQETQYF
D: TRBD2; J: TRBJ2-1; size: few; V: TRBV6-5; DNA: TGTGCCAGCAGTTACGTGGGCGGGAGTCAGGACAATGAGCAGTTCTTC; CDR3: CASSYVGGSQDNEQFF
D: TRBD1; J: TRBJ1-5; size: -; V: TRBV5-1; DNA: TGCGCCAGCAGCGCATGGACAGGGGGGAATCAGCCCCAGCATTTT; CDR3: CASSAWTGGNQPQHF
D: TRBD1; J: TRBJ1-6; size: -; V: TRBV19; DNA: TGTGCCTACGCCCCCGGGACAGCGAATAATTCACCCCTCCACTTT; CDR3: CAYAPGTANNSPLHF
D: -; J: TRBJ2-7; size: -; V: TRBV7-6; DNA: TGTGCCAGCAGCTTAGCACTTATTAGCGAGCAGTACTTC; CDR3: CASSLALISEQYF
D: -; J: TRBJ1-6; size: -; V: TRBV7-6; DNA: TGTGCCAGCAGCCCTGAGGGATCGAGCTCCTATAATTCACCCCTCCACTTT; CDR3: CASSPEGSSSYNSPLHF
D: -; J: TRBJ2-3; size: -; V: TRBV9; DNA: TGTGCCAGCAGCGTAGAACAGGGACGCACAGATACGCAGTATTTT; CDR3: CASSVEQGRTDTQYF
D: -; J: TRBJ2-1; size: -; V: TRBV28; DNA: TGTGCCAGCAGTTTGGTGGAGAGGCGCCAGTTCTTC; CDR3: CASSLVERRQFF
D: -; J: TRBJ2-3; size: -; V: TRBV7-2; DNA: TGTGCCAGCAGCCTAAGGGGGAGTACAGATACGCAGTATTTT; CDR3: CASSLRGSTDTQYF
D: TRBD1; J: TRBJ1-2; size: -; V: TRBV10-3; DNA: TGTGCCAATTCAGGGGGCATCTATGGCTACACCTTC; CDR3: CANSGGIYGYTF
D: -; J: TRBJ1-6; size: -; V: TRBV7-9; DNA: TGTGCCAGCACCCTAGGGGCAGGTTGGTCACCCCTCCACTTT; CDR3: CASTLGAGWSPLHF
D: TRBD1; J: TRBJ2-7; size: -; V: TRBV6-5; DNA: TGTGCCAGCAGGGGACAGGGCAACGAGCAGTACTTC; CDR3: CASRGQGNEQYF
D: TRBD1; J: TRBJ2-5; size: -; V: TRBV19; DNA: TGTGCCAGTAGCCGGACAGGGTCAAGTTGGGAGACCCAGTACTTC; CDR3: CASSRTGSSWETQYF
D: TRBD1; J: TRBJ1-1; size: -; V: TRBV7-9; DNA: TGTGCCAGCAGCGACGGGACAGGCCCTGAAGCTTTCTTT; CDR3: CASSDGTGPEAFF
D: -; J: TRBJ2-3; size: -; V: TRBV19; DNA: TGTGCCAGTAGTATAGGAAGGCAGGGAGATACGCAGTATTTT; CDR3: CASSIGRQGDTQYF
D: TRBD2; J: TRBJ2-7; size: -; V: TRBV5-4; DNA: TGTGCCAGCAGGGAGTCGGGAGGGCCCTACGAGCAGTACTTC; CDR3: CASRESGGPYEQYF
D: TRBD1; J: TRBJ1-6; size: -; V: TRBV27; DNA: TGTGCCAGCAGTACCCCGGGACAGGGCTCACCCCTCCACTTT; CDR3: CASSTPGQGSPLHF
D: TRBD2; J: TRBJ2-7; size: -; V: TRBV7-8; DNA: TGTGCCAGCAGCGGGGCGCCTAGCGGGAGTTTCGAGCAGTACTTC; CDR3: CASSGAPSGSFEQYF
D: -; J: TRBJ1-1; size: -; V: TRBV9; DNA: TGTGCCAGCAGCGTAGCAGGGGCCGAGAACACTGAAGCTTTCTTT; CDR3: CASSVAGAENTEAFF
D: -; J: TRBJ2-2; size: -; V: TRBV15; DNA: TGTGCCACCAGCAGAGCCGGGGACTTCACCGGGGAGCTGTTTTTT; CDR3: CATSRAGDFTGELFF
D: TRBD2; J: TRBJ2-2; size: -; V: TRBV29-1; DNA: TGCAGCGTTTCTAGCGGGGCCCTGGACGGGGAGCTGTTTTTT; CDR3: CSVSSGALDGELFF
D: -; J: TRBJ2-2; size: -; V: TRBV5-1; DNA: TGCGCCAGCAGCTTGAGGCAGGACTACACCGGGGAGCTGTTTTTT; CDR3: CASSLRQDYTGELFF
D: TRBD1; J: TRBJ2-7; size: -; V: TRBV7-9; DNA: TGTGCCAGCAGCCGGGACAGGCTTGACACGTACGAGCAGTACTTC; CDR3: CASSRDRLDTYEQYF
D: TRBD1; J: TRBJ1-4; size: -; V: TRBV5-1; DNA: TGCGCCAGCAGCTTCACAGGGGGCGAAAAACTGTTTTTT; CDR3: CASSFTGGEKLFF
D: TRBD1; J: TRBJ1-1; size: -; V: TRBV19; DNA: TGTGCCAGTAGTATTCGGACAGGGAACACTGAAGCTTTCTTT; CDR3: CASSIRTGNTEAFF
D: -; J: TRBJ1-2; size: few; V: TRBV11-3; DNA: TGTGCCAGCGGTTACAGGGATTTGTATGGCTACACCTTC; CDR3: CASGYRDLYGYTF
D: -; J: TRBJ2-1; size: -; V: TRBV11-2; DNA: TGTGCCAGCAGCCCTAGCCTGGGGATCTACAATGAGCAGTTCTTC; CDR3: CASSPSLGIYNEQFF
D: TRBD1; J: TRBJ1-1; size: -; V: TRBV6-1; DNA: TGTGCCAGCACTATCGAGACAGGGGGACACACTGAAGCTTTCTTT; CDR3: CASTIETGGHTEAFF
D: TRBD1; J: TRBJ2-3; size: few; V: TRBV5-1; DNA: TGCGCCAGCAGCTTGGAAGGCCCGGGACAGGGTCGGGCAGATACGCAGTATTTT; CDR3: CASSLEGPGQGRADTQYF
D: TRBD1; J: TRBJ1-1; size: -; V: TRBV19; DNA: TGTGCCAGTATTAGGACAGGGCACACTGAAGCTTTCTTT; CDR3: CASIRTGHTEAFF
D: -; J: TRBJ1-5; size: -; V: TRBV6-5; DNA: TGTGCCAGCAGTTACGGGGGGTTCAGCAATCAGCCCCAGCATTTT; CDR3: CASSYGGFSNQPQHF
D: -; J: TRBJ1-1; size: -; V: TRBV28; DNA: TGTGCCGCTAGGGGATACGGCGAGGCTTTCTTT; CDR3: CAARGYGEAFF
D: -; J: TRBJ2-7; size: -; V: TRBV19; DNA: TGTGCCAGTAGTCTTAGTCATCTCTACGAGCAGTACTTC; CDR3: CASSLSHLYEQYF
D: -; J: TRBJ2-2; size: once; V: TRBV27; DNA: TGTGCCAGCAGTTTAGGTCAGGGGCACACCGGGGAGCTGTTTTTT; CDR3: CASSLGQGHTGELFF
D: TRBD2; J: TRBJ2-1; size: -; V: TRBV5-5; DNA: TGTGCCAGCAGTCCTCTAGCGGGGGGAGCTGGTGAGCAGTTCTTC; CDR3: CASSPLAGGAGEQFF
D: TRBD2; J: TRBJ2-3; size: hyperexpanded; V: TRBV14; DNA: TGTGCCAGCAGCCACCATGGCGGGGGGCAGGGAGATACGCAGTATTTT; CDR3: CASSHHGGGQGDTQYF
D: -; J: TRBJ2-7; size: -; V: TRBV5-1; DNA: TGCGCCAGCAGCTTGTTGCTCGGACTGTCCTACGAGCAGTACTTC; CDR3: CASSLLLGLSYEQYF
D: -; J: TRBJ2-5; size: -; V: TRBV2; DNA: TGTGCCAGCAGTGAATGGTCTAGACAGTACCAAGAGACCCAGTACTTC; CDR3: CASSEWSRQYQETQYF
D: -; J: TRBJ2-3; size: once; V: TRBV27; DNA: TGTGCCAGCAGTTTAGGAGGGTTTAGTTCGGATACGCAGTATTTT; CDR3: CASSLGGFSSDTQYF
D: TRBD1; J: TRBJ1-3; size: few; V: TRBV2; DNA: TGTGCCAGCAGTGAAGCCGGGACAGGGAGCTCTGGAAACACCATATATTTT; CDR3: CASSEAGTGSSGNTIYF
D: TRBD1; J: TRBJ2-7; size: -; V: TRBV11-3; DNA: TGTGCCAGCAGCCCACAGGGGGGTCTTTACGAGCAGTACTTC; CDR3: CASSPQGGLYEQYF
D: TRBD1; J: TRBJ1-1; size: -; V: TRBV7-2; DNA: TGTGCCAGCAGCTCCCAGGGGGCCTTGAACACTGAAGCTTTCTTT; CDR3: CASSSQGALNTEAFF
D: TRBD2; J: TRBJ2-7; size: -; V: TRBV6-1; DNA: TGTGCCAGCAGTGAAAGAACTAGCGGGAGCTACGAGCAGTACTTC; CDR3: CASSERTSGSYEQYF
D: -; J: TRBJ2-3; size: once; V: TRBV19; DNA: TGTGCCAGTAGTATGTACACCTCCACAGATACGCAGTATTTT; CDR3: CASSMYTSTDTQYF
D: -; J: TRBJ2-2; size: few; V: TRBV28; DNA: TGTGCCAGCACCCCCGGCAGGGTTGGGACCGGGGAGCTGTTTTTT; CDR3: CASTPGRVGTGELFF
D: TRBD1; J: TRBJ1-5; size: -; V: TRBV9; DNA: TGTGCCAGCAGCCTCGGGACAGGGAAACCCCAGCATTTT; CDR3: CASSLGTGKPQHF